This TCR beta chain emerged from a study of graft-versus-host responses after intestinal transplantation (dated by TCRdb to the early 2020s). In terms of the full investigation: Multivisceral, liver-intestinal, or isolated intestinal transplants were received by the recipients. Every recipient was given anti-thymocyte globulin induction, then maintenance tacrolimus and steroids for 2 to 3 years. Graft-versus-host and host-versus-graft alloreactive T cell clones were tracked in the graft, circulation and bone marrow after intestinal transplantation using bulk TCR-beta CDR3 sequencing. Rather than going through the commercial service, samples from a few later patients were sequenced in-house on an Illumina MiSeq and processed with MiXCR. Donor T cell macrochimerism was defined as a peak of at least 4% donor T cells among recipient peripheral blood mononuclear cells. Alloreactive clones were identified by sequencing pre-transplant mixed lymphocyte reaction products and comparing them with unstimulated pre-transplant donor and recipient T cells. A cohort of 20 to 25 intestinal transplant recipients, including one retransplant, was enrolled, and a few patients lacking pretransplant specimens were excluded.

The library relied on the immunoSEQ multiplex PCR assay. For most patients, high-throughput TCR-beta CDR3 sequencing of genomic DNA was performed by Adaptive Biotechnologies. Regarding the original processing steps: Adaptive's ImmunoSEQ software was the source of the TCR sequencing data for roughly 19 patients, while a few other patients were processed with MiXCR and VDJtools. Because the origin of CDR3 nucleotide sequences shared between donor and recipient could not be assigned, those sequences were removed. At least 2-fold expansion over unstimulated cells and a minimum CFSE-low frequency of 0.002% (template counts) or 0.001% (read counts) were required for clones to be classified as alloreactive. Clones were considered mappable if detected in sequenced pre-transplant spleen, lymph node, or MLR CFSE-low populations of the donor or recipient. The cumulative frequency of alloreactive clones was calculated as a percentage of all sequences, weighted by copy number. Not all clones reach the TCRdb copy of this immuneACCESS table, which keeps in-frame sequences only. Checked studies attribute under half of the gap to unresolved V genes and leave the rest unexplained. Clonal size and the V and J genes are those of that table, whereas D and trimming came from the DNA. Within this sample are 4,500 to 5,000 clones, with 72% of them counted one time only. Around 38% of the sample lies in the top ten.

Notes on this clone: No antigen is known for it. No base qualities exist here, and no much larger clone lies one base off it.

Results and caveats for the whole study, not just this receptor: The relatively low number and heterogeneity of intestinal transplant patients limited the conclusions. GvH clones were detected in recipient bone marrow, and some of these GvH clones were observed earlier in ileal mucosa or blood, consistent with an intestinal mucosal origin. Early after transplant, peak levels of circulating GvH clones were associated with declines in HvG clones. High GvH to HvG T cell clonal ratios were observed in the allografts of patients with donor T cell macrochimerism.

Blood samples were collected up to 4 times in the first month after transplant and then at least monthly when available. Reading the germline V gene gives CDR1 MGHRA and CDR2 YSYEKL. V drops 0 bases and J drops 7 bases, leaving 16 bases in between. Reading from cysteine to phenylalanine, the CDR3 counts 16 amino acids. Just CDR3 DNA is preserved here, 48 bases in frame from base 1. Sequences were derived from PBMCs, sampled around 76 weeks after intestinal transplant. The rearranged chain carries TRBV4-1 and TRBJ2-1; TRBD2 could be the D gene, as 8 bases match. This TCR was sampled from a human patient who received an intestinal transplant, so some T cells may come from the graft donor. The CDR3 here reads CASSQEEGAGGNEQFF. The nucleotide sequence is given as TGCGCCAGCAGCCAAGAGGAGGGGGCGGGGGGTAATGAGCAGTTCTTC.